Reported below is one TCR beta chain. This sample's treatment: preoperative locoregional IRX-2 cytokine immunotherapy. The CDR3 runs 11 residues. J lost 8 bases, V lost 7 bases, and 2 bases had no gene match. Germline CDR1 is SGHDN and CDR2 is FVKESK. TCRdb's copy holds only in-frame clones and misses some; the assay was immunoSEQ multiplex PCR. Among under 35,000 clones listed, 65% to 85% were seen once. This record comes from a study of preoperative IRX-2 immunotherapy in early breast cancer. This clonotype was obtained from a human donor with breast cancer. The V gene is TRBV14, the J gene TRBJ2-1; 7 bases align to TRBD2. Sampling was conducted from a patient treated with IRX-2 immunotherapy. The DNA of the CDR3 is TGTGCCAGCAAGAGCGGGGATGAGCAGTTCTTC. This codes for CASKSGDEQFF.